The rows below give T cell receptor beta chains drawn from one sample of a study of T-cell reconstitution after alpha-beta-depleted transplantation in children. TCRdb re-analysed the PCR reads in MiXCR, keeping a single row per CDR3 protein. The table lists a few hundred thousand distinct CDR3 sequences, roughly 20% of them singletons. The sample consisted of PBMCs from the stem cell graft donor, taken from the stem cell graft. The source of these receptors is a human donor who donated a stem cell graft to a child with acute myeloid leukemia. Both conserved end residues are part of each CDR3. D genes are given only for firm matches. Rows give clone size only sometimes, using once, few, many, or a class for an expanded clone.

CDR3aa: CSALVTEQFF
CDR3nt: TGCAGTGCACTAGTAACTGAGCAGTTCTTC
len: 10
v_gene: TRBV20-1
abundance: many
d_gene: NA
j_gene: TRBJ2-1

CDR3aa: CSARSSSGRAYEQFF
CDR3nt: TGCAGTGCTCGCTCTTCTAGCGGGAGGGCCTATGAGCAGTTCTTC
len: 15
v_gene: TRBV20-1
abundance: many
d_gene: TRBD2
j_gene: TRBJ2-1

CDR3aa: CASSLRTSGQPSSYEQYF
CDR3nt: TGTGCCAGCAGTTTGAGGACTAGCGGGCAACCCAGCTCCTACGAGCAGTACTTC
len: 18
v_gene: TRBV12-3/TRBV12-4
abundance: many
d_gene: TRBD2
j_gene: TRBJ2-7

CDR3aa: CASSLWIAKNIQYF
CDR3nt: TGTGCCAGCAGTTTGTGGATAGCCAAAAACATTCAGTACTTC
len: 14
v_gene: TRBV12-3/TRBV12-4
abundance: few
d_gene: NA
j_gene: TRBJ2-4

CDR3aa: CASSLEGARVYEQYF
CDR3nt: TGTGCCAGCAGTTTAGAGGGGGCTCGGGTCTACGAGCAGTACTTC
len: 15
v_gene: TRBV12-3/TRBV12-4
abundance: few
d_gene: TRBD1
j_gene: TRBJ2-7

CDR3aa: CASSLEGGPLGKNIQYF
CDR3nt: TGTGCCAGCAGCTTAGAAGGCGGACCTTTAGGCAAAAACATTCAGTACTTC
len: 17
v_gene: TRBV11-2
abundance: NA
d_gene: NA
j_gene: TRBJ2-4

CDR3aa: CASIPGGTTEAFF
CDR3nt: TGTGCCAGCATACCAGGGGGGACCACTGAAGCTTTCTTT
len: 13
v_gene: TRBV12-3/TRBV12-4
abundance: many
d_gene: TRBD1
j_gene: TRBJ1-1

CDR3aa: CASSLSQGHEQYF
CDR3nt: TGTGCCAGCAGCCTATCACAGGGGCACGAGCAGTACTTC
len: 13
v_gene: TRBV7-7
abundance: NA
d_gene: TRBD1
j_gene: TRBJ2-7

CDR3aa: CSASRPPPLTDTQYF
CDR3nt: TGCAGTGCTAGTCGCCCTCCTCCCCTTACAGATACGCAGTATTTT
len: 15
v_gene: TRBV20-1
abundance: many
d_gene: NA
j_gene: TRBJ2-3

CDR3aa: CASSLAVRIYNEQFF
CDR3nt: TGTGCCAGCAGCTTAGCGGTCAGAATCTACAATGAGCAGTTCTTC
len: 15
v_gene: TRBV7-9
abundance: NA
d_gene: NA
j_gene: TRBJ2-1

CDR3aa: CASRSSGSYEQFF
CDR3nt: TGTGCCAGCAGGTCTAGCGGGAGCTATGAGCAGTTCTTC
len: 13
v_gene: TRBV2
abundance: NA
d_gene: TRBD2
j_gene: TRBJ2-1

CDR3aa: CASSLYLDTQYF
CDR3nt: TGTGCCAGCAGCCTATACCTCGATACGCAGTATTTT
len: 12
v_gene: TRBV12-3/TRBV12-4
abundance: few
d_gene: NA
j_gene: TRBJ2-3

CDR3aa: CASIGGRESNEQFF
CDR3nt: TGTGCCAGTATAGGCGGGAGGGAGTCCAATGAGCAGTTCTTC
len: 14
v_gene: TRBV19
abundance: few
d_gene: TRBD2
j_gene: TRBJ2-1

CDR3aa: CASRSDLGLAGTDTQYF
CDR3nt: TGTGCCAGCAGGTCCGACCTGGGACTAGCGGGCACAGATACGCAGTATTTT
len: 17
v_gene: TRBV28
abundance: NA
d_gene: TRBD2
j_gene: TRBJ2-3

CDR3aa: CATSDLGQGSFNEQFF
CDR3nt: TGTGCCACCAGTGATCTTGGCCAAGGATCCTTCAATGAGCAGTTCTTC
len: 16
v_gene: TRBV24-1
abundance: NA
d_gene: NA
j_gene: TRBJ2-1

CDR3aa: CASSQGDSYNEQFF
CDR3nt: TGTGCCAGCAGCCAAGGTGACTCCTACAATGAGCAGTTCTTC
len: 14
v_gene: TRBV4-2
abundance: many
d_gene: NA
j_gene: TRBJ2-1

CDR3aa: CSVDLGEAFF
CDR3nt: TGCAGCGTTGATCTCGGTGAAGCTTTCTTT
len: 10
v_gene: TRBV29-1
abundance: many
d_gene: NA
j_gene: TRBJ1-1

CDR3aa: CASSALSGGADEQFF
CDR3nt: TGTGCCAGCAGCGCTCTAAGTGGGGGGGCCGATGAGCAGTTCTTC
len: 15
v_gene: TRBV9
abundance: NA
d_gene: NA
j_gene: TRBJ2-1

CDR3aa: CASSHNDLQGQYF
CDR3nt: TGCGCCAGCAGCCACAATGATCTACAGGGCCAGTACTTC
len: 13
v_gene: TRBV4-1
abundance: NA
d_gene: NA
j_gene: TRBJ2-7

CDR3aa: CATSDAGTEQETQYF
CDR3nt: TGTGCCACCAGTGATGCGGGGACAGAACAAGAGACCCAGTACTTC
len: 15
v_gene: TRBV24-1
abundance: NA
d_gene: NA
j_gene: TRBJ2-5

CDR3aa: CASSLGGTGAQETQYF
CDR3nt: TGTGCCAGCAGTTTAGGGGGGACAGGGGCCCAAGAGACCCAGTACTTC
len: 16
v_gene: TRBV28
abundance: few
d_gene: TRBD1
j_gene: TRBJ2-5

CDR3aa: CASSARTVLEQFF
CDR3nt: TGTGCCAGTAGTGCACGGACGGTCCTCGAGCAGTTCTTC
len: 13
v_gene: TRBV19
abundance: NA
d_gene: NA
j_gene: TRBJ2-1

CDR3aa: CATQGLSYEQYF
CDR3nt: TGTGCCACCCAGGGCCTCTCCTACGAGCAGTACTTC
len: 12
v_gene: TRBV24-1
abundance: NA
d_gene: NA
j_gene: TRBJ2-7

CDR3aa: CASSVGDRGGEKLFF
CDR3nt: TGTGCCAGCAGCGTAGGAGACAGGGGAGGAGAAAAACTGTTTTTT
len: 15
v_gene: TRBV9
abundance: many
d_gene: TRBD1
j_gene: TRBJ1-4

CDR3aa: CSVHQGLGEQFF
CDR3nt: TGCAGCGTTCATCAGGGTTTGGGTGAGCAGTTCTTC
len: 12
v_gene: TRBV29-1
abundance: many
d_gene: NA
j_gene: TRBJ2-1

CDR3aa: CASSLTSPWGLFVGEQYF
CDR3nt: TGTGCCAGCAGTTTGACGTCACCTTGGGGGTTGTTTGTGGGCGAGCAGTACTTC
len: 18
v_gene: TRBV2
abundance: NA
d_gene: NA
j_gene: TRBJ2-7

CDR3aa: CASSPLGESSYNEQFF
CDR3nt: TGCGCCAGCAGCCCGTTGGGGGAGAGCTCCTACAATGAGCAGTTCTTC
len: 16
v_gene: TRBV5-1
abundance: few
d_gene: NA
j_gene: TRBJ2-1

CDR3aa: CASSPLFSGSSYEQYF
CDR3nt: TGTGCCAGCAGTCCGCTCTTTAGCGGGAGCTCCTACGAGCAGTACTTC
len: 16
v_gene: TRBV28
abundance: NA
d_gene: TRBD2
j_gene: TRBJ2-7

CDR3aa: CASSVYNAANSPLHF
CDR3nt: TGTGCCAGCAGCGTCTACAATGCGGCGAATTCACCCCTCCACTTT
len: 15
v_gene: TRBV28
abundance: few
d_gene: NA
j_gene: TRBJ1-6

CDR3aa: CSARDNDGEDQQYF
CDR3nt: TGCAGTGCTAGAGACAACGACGGTGAAGATCAGCAGTACTTC
len: 14
v_gene: TRBV20-1
abundance: few
d_gene: NA
j_gene: TRBJ2-7

CDR3aa: CASSQVSGNSYEQYF
CDR3nt: TGCGCCAGCAGCCAAGTTTCAGGAAACTCCTACGAGCAGTACTTC
len: 15
v_gene: TRBV4-1
abundance: NA
d_gene: NA
j_gene: TRBJ2-7

CDR3aa: CASTFGLYNEQFF
CDR3nt: TGTGCCAGCACCTTTGGACTATACAATGAGCAGTTCTTC
len: 13
v_gene: TRBV12-3/TRBV12-4
abundance: few
d_gene: NA
j_gene: TRBJ2-1

CDR3aa: CSVLTLGGELFF
CDR3nt: TGCAGCGTTCTAACTTTGGGCGGGGAGCTGTTTTTT
len: 12
v_gene: TRBV29-1
abundance: many
d_gene: NA
j_gene: TRBJ2-2

CDR3aa: CASSLKGLGSTGELFF
CDR3nt: TGTGCCAGCAGTTTAAAAGGTCTGGGATCCACCGGGGAGCTGTTTTTT
len: 16
v_gene: TRBV12-3/TRBV12-4
abundance: many
d_gene: NA
j_gene: TRBJ2-2

CDR3aa: CASSLLTSGTGELFF
CDR3nt: TGTGCCAGCAGTTTACTGACTAGCGGGACCGGGGAGCTGTTTTTT
len: 15
v_gene: TRBV12-3/TRBV12-4
abundance: NA
d_gene: TRBD2
j_gene: TRBJ2-2

CDR3aa: CASSRQGPGSYEQYF
CDR3nt: TGTGCCAGCTCACGACAGGGGCCCGGGTCCTACGAGCAGTACTTC
len: 15
v_gene: TRBV18
abundance: few
d_gene: TRBD1
j_gene: TRBJ2-7

CDR3aa: CASSVGLSYEQYF
CDR3nt: TGTGCCAGCAGCGTGGGACTTTCCTACGAGCAGTACTTC
len: 13
v_gene: TRBV5-6
abundance: NA
d_gene: NA
j_gene: TRBJ2-7

CDR3aa: CSVRGLAGGEQYF
CDR3nt: TGCAGCGTACGGGGACTAGCGGGAGGCGAGCAGTACTTC
len: 13
v_gene: TRBV29-1
abundance: few
d_gene: TRBD2
j_gene: TRBJ2-7

CDR3aa: CAISEGQNYGYTF
CDR3nt: TGTGCCATCAGTGAGGGGCAGAACTATGGCTACACCTTC
len: 13
v_gene: TRBV10-3
abundance: few
d_gene: NA
j_gene: TRBJ1-2

CDR3aa: CASSQDRSAGGSSYEQYF
CDR3nt: TGTGCCAGCAGCCAAGATCGATCGGCGGGAGGGAGCTCCTACGAGCAGTACTTC
len: 18
v_gene: TRBV4-2
abundance: few
d_gene: TRBD2
j_gene: TRBJ2-7

CDR3aa: CASSLTGIAKNIQYF
CDR3nt: TGTGCCAGCAGTTTAACGGGGATCGCCAAAAACATTCAGTACTTC
len: 15
v_gene: TRBV27
abundance: once
d_gene: NA
j_gene: TRBJ2-4

CDR3aa: CATSGLGLAGRSSYNEQFF
CDR3nt: TGTGCCACCAGTGGTCTCGGACTAGCGGGGAGGAGCTCCTACAATGAGCAGTTCTTC
len: 19
v_gene: TRBV24-1
abundance: few
d_gene: TRBD2
j_gene: TRBJ2-1

CDR3aa: CATSHLGKGTYNEQFF
CDR3nt: TGTGCCACCAGCCACCTCGGCAAGGGCACCTACAATGAGCAGTTCTTC
len: 16
v_gene: TRBV15
abundance: few
d_gene: NA
j_gene: TRBJ2-1

CDR3aa: CASSPYPGSRGTGELFF
CDR3nt: TGTGCCAGCAGTCCCTACCCCGGGTCCAGGGGTACCGGGGAGCTGTTTTTT
len: 17
v_gene: TRBV28
abundance: NA
d_gene: NA
j_gene: TRBJ2-2

CDR3aa: CASSGLAGGHIDEQYF
CDR3nt: TGTGCCAGCAGTGGACTAGCGGGAGGGCATATCGACGAGCAGTACTTC
len: 16
v_gene: TRBV12-3/TRBV12-4
abundance: many
d_gene: TRBD2
j_gene: TRBJ2-7

CDR3aa: CSARLSSGNTEAFF
CDR3nt: TGCAGTGCTAGGTTATCCAGTGGCAACACTGAAGCTTTCTTT
len: 14
v_gene: TRBV20-1
abundance: NA
d_gene: NA
j_gene: TRBJ1-1

CDR3aa: CSARDPQRGDYEQYF
CDR3nt: TGCAGTGCTAGAGATCCACAGCGGGGAGACTACGAGCAGTACTTC
len: 15
v_gene: TRBV20-1
abundance: NA
d_gene: TRBD2
j_gene: TRBJ2-7

CDR3aa: CASSYSTSGSGTYEQYF
CDR3nt: TGTGCCAGCAGTTACTCGACTAGCGGAAGCGGGACCTACGAGCAGTACTTC
len: 17
v_gene: TRBV6-5
abundance: NA
d_gene: TRBD2
j_gene: TRBJ2-7

CDR3aa: CASTRGEGETQYF
CDR3nt: TGCGCCAGCACCAGGGGGGAGGGAGAGACCCAGTACTTC
len: 13
v_gene: TRBV5-1
abundance: few
d_gene: NA
j_gene: TRBJ2-5

CDR3aa: CASSEWDRGRVYEQYF
CDR3nt: TGCGCCAGCAGTGAGTGGGACAGGGGGCGCGTATACGAGCAGTACTTC
len: 16
v_gene: TRBV10-1
abundance: few
d_gene: TRBD1
j_gene: TRBJ2-7

CDR3aa: CSVDRGLDTGELFF
CDR3nt: TGCAGCGTTGATCGGGGTTTGGACACCGGGGAGCTGTTTTTT
len: 14
v_gene: TRBV29-1
abundance: NA
d_gene: NA
j_gene: TRBJ2-2

CDR3aa: CASSYGTGPEGEQYF
CDR3nt: TGTGCCAGCAGTTACGGGACGGGGCCTGAGGGTGAGCAGTACTTC
len: 15
v_gene: TRBV6-5
abundance: NA
d_gene: NA
j_gene: TRBJ2-7

CDR3aa: CATSDPGQADTEAFF
CDR3nt: TGTGCCACCAGTGATCCTGGACAGGCTGACACTGAAGCTTTCTTT
len: 15
v_gene: TRBV24-1
abundance: NA
d_gene: TRBD1
j_gene: TRBJ1-1

CDR3aa: CGIFLNAEAFF
CDR3nt: TGTGGCATTTTCTTGAACGCTGAAGCTTTCTTT
len: 11
v_gene: TRBV30
abundance: once
d_gene: NA
j_gene: TRBJ1-1

CDR3aa: CASSEQGAYEQYF
CDR3nt: TGTGCCAGCAGTGAACAGGGTGCCTACGAGCAGTACTTC
len: 13
v_gene: TRBV25-1
abundance: many
d_gene: NA
j_gene: TRBJ2-7

CDR3aa: CASSPRSRTSGRSMRADTQYF
CDR3nt: TGTGCCAGCAGCCCCCGGTCCCGGACTAGCGGGAGATCGATGCGGGCAGATACGCAGTATTTT
len: 21
v_gene: TRBV13
abundance: NA
d_gene: TRBD2
j_gene: TRBJ2-3

CDR3aa: CASSLSSGVHEQYF
CDR3nt: TGTGCCAGCAGTTTATCGTCGGGAGTGCACGAGCAGTACTTC
len: 14
v_gene: TRBV12-3/TRBV12-4
abundance: many
d_gene: NA
j_gene: TRBJ2-7

CDR3aa: CASSYTRLADTQYF
CDR3nt: TGTGCCAGCAGTTACACCAGACTAGCAGATACGCAGTATTTT
len: 14
v_gene: TRBV6-5
abundance: NA
d_gene: NA
j_gene: TRBJ2-3